This entry is about one T cell receptor beta chain. Its antigen is currently not known. The data originate from a study of cytomegalovirus exposure and HLA in healthy donors (dated by TCRdb to about 2017). Describing the broader study: An earlier analysis of 587 of the donors reported over 250 Gb of sequence data and some 110 million unique TCR beta sequences obtained from about 179 million T cells. In an earlier analysis of 550 to 700 of the donors, high-throughput TCR beta sequencing was used to judge whether each TCR beta V gene segment behaved as functional or pseudogenic. On average, around 230,000 unique TCR beta nucleotide sequences were sequenced per donor among about 400 genotyped donors of the cohort, with about 17% of those sequences being non-productive. HLA typing included class I and class II loci at four-digit resolution. The later analysis used no new phenotypic data to find candidate immune exposures, relying instead on TCR beta sequences and their occurrence across donors. Roughly 290 gigabases of sequencing data and 70 million to 95 million unique TCR sequences made up an early release that covered roughly 670 HLA-typed donors. The genetic ancestry cluster associated with self-reported Caucasian donors included over 65% of the roughly 400 genotyped donors. In a later genetic analysis, genome-wide SNP genotypes for about three fifths of the 666 donors were used, and that subset was treated as a discovery cohort. Using immunosequencing, the study profiled T cell repertoires from 550 to 750 subjects and related those repertoires to cytomegalovirus serostatus. The number of typed donors differed by locus: roughly 629-630 for A, B, C, DRB1 and DQB1; about 520 for DQA1; over 600 for DPA1; and approximately 450 for DPB1. About five DR-DQ haplotypes were treated as single units for association and clustering because of strong linkage in the cohort. To predict cytomegalovirus infection status, the study combined high-throughput TCR immunosequencing, statistical association of individual TCRs with disease status, and machine learning. The aim of the study was to test whether cataloging public T cell receptors could identify signatures of past pathogen exposure. To study patterns of TCR occurrence, a later analysis re-analyzed previously published TCR beta repertoires from 666 donors and added high-resolution HLA genotyping. Donor age, sex, ethnicity and CMV serostatus were compiled together with the repertoire data. Along with the approximately 670-subject first cohort, a separate validation cohort of over a hundred different subjects was used. All discovery cohort repertoires had been generated on a single sequencing platform. The paper as a whole reports these results and caveats: The authors suggested that the approach could potentially be extended to other disease states and immunological phenotypes. Roughly uniform sequencing depth across donors was assumed in presence/absence analyses, although this assumption may not hold. Most CMV-associated TCR beta chains appeared to be HLA-restricted in a later analysis, and the HLA associations seemed to be driven largely by CMV exposure. Most TCR sequences were seen in very few donors, while some public TCRs were found in many individuals. In a later analysis, over 15,000 TCR beta sequences were associated with specific HLA alleles at a false discovery rate of 0.05. Strong co-occurrence of HLA alleles, especially DR and DQ, made assigning TCR associations to individual alleles difficult. A group of highly shared sequence variants was considered likely to be a technical artifact of the sequencing pipeline. Seventeen rarely observed V segments, including chromosome 9 orphons, were excluded from the earlier analysis of a few hundred of the donors because counts were too low. CMV serostatus was the only immune exposure information available for the cohort. The study listed 150 to 200 TCR beta chains as associated with cytomegalovirus. The classifier was reported to diagnose cytomegalovirus status with high specificity and sensitivity in both the original cohort and the validation cohort. According to a later analysis, TCR association rates differed among HLA loci, with DRB1 alleles showing the most associated TCRs and HLA-C alleles showing the fewest. In vitro tests confirmed that a few of the cytomegalovirus-associated TCR beta chains recognize cytomegalovirus antigens. V-gene and J-gene trimming of TCR beta chains was associated with a missense DCLRE1C variant in a later genetic analysis, and the association was replicated in an independent cohort. A later genetic analysis reported fewer N-insertions in productive TCRs among donors in an Asian-associated ancestry cluster than the roughly 620-donor mean. In this cohort, only TCR beta chains were sequenced, and detectable features were limited by the absence of alpha or paired-chain data. Because some donors lacked HLA typing at each locus, the association tests relied only on the typed subset. Linkage disequilibrium might explain the correlated functional status among segregating V segments, but an unknown experimental factor could not be excluded. In a later analysis, HLA-associated TCR beta chains were found to be more clonally expanded and to have lower generation probabilities than equally common non-associated chains. A further reported finding was that TCR beta sequences accurately predicted the HLA-A and HLA-B alleles for most subjects in the first cohort. Because the 87-base-pair reads could not distinguish some IMGT-functional V segments, including TRBV6-2 and TRBV6-3, those segments were excluded. In a later analysis, several top co-occurrence clusters were reported to appear linked to parvovirus B19, influenza, CMV and Epstein-Barr virus. Broadly in line with IMGT annotations, most TCR beta V segments showed up in productive rearrangements about 87% or about 30% of the time in an earlier analysis of approximately 600 of the donors.

Here V drops 2 bases and J drops 0 bases, and the junction holds 4 bases not matched to any gene. CDR1 and CDR2 are read off the germline V gene as KGHSH and LQKENI. The CDR3 spans 15 residues, from the cysteine through the phenylalanine. The DNA shown is the 45-base CDR3, in frame from base 1. The cohort comprised some 700 healthy bone marrow donors. At the time of sampling, all cohort members were nominally healthy, though unrecorded immune exposures were likely present. The donor tested CMV seropositive, placing the donor among the 250 to 350 seropositive members of the cohort. Each donor provided a peripheral blood sample, and peripheral blood mononuclear cells were used for TCR beta sequencing. The Qiagen DNeasy Blood Extraction Kit was used to extract genomic DNA from the blood cell samples. Library construction relied on the immunoSEQ multiplex PCR assay. The multiplex PCR relied on a mix of 60 forward primers for TCR Vbeta segments and 13 reverse primers for TCR Jbeta segments. A multiplex PCR assay on genomic DNA amplified the CDR3 region of rearranged TCR beta genes. The amplified TCR beta libraries were sequenced on the Illumina HiSeq System as 87-base-pair reads. The paper's processing steps were these. A later analysis tallied about 77 million unique TCR beta chains across the 700 or so repertoires, and approximately 12 million of those chains were shared by two or more donors. Raw reads were error-corrected and collapsed into unique sequences with a nearest-neighbor algorithm that merged closely related sequences to remove PCR and sequencing errors. CDR3 sequences were aligned to IMGT reference sequences to assign V, D and J gene segments. For a sequence to be retained, a match of at least six nucleotides was required to both a V gene segment and a J gene segment. Rearrangements were classified as productive when the CDR3 lacked stop codons and remained in frame with V and J, and all other rearrangements were classified as non-productive. CDR3 was defined by IMGT convention, running from the second conserved V-encoded cysteine to the conserved J-encoded phenylalanine. In an earlier analysis of around 570 of the donors, sequences lacking an unambiguous match to a single V gene segment were excluded. In an earlier analysis of about 590 of the donors, a V segment was called functional when productive rearrangements were above 56.7%, and segregating when the standard deviation between donors exceeded 5%. A statistical classification framework was built for diagnosing cytomegalovirus status from the catalog of TCR beta chain sequences. A later analysis assigned V and J genes by comparing TCR nucleotide sequences with IMGT/GENE-DB human TR gene sequences. In a later analysis, CDR3 sequences and most-parsimonious VDJ recombination scenarios were assigned using the TCRdist pipeline. In a later analysis, each TCR beta chain was defined by its CDR3 amino acid sequence together with its V-gene family, and reads lacking a unique V-gene family were excluded. In a later analysis, fewer than 650 highly shared, low-generation-probability nucleotide sequences were removed to address suspected cross-contamination and a sequencing artifact. In a later analysis, a clonal expansion index was calculated for each public chain from normalized within-repertoire ranks of inferred template counts. In a later analysis, generation probabilities were computed with a VDJ recombination model fitted to out-of-frame rearrangements, and the resulting probabilities were checked against IGoR. In a later analysis, TCR-TCR, TCR-HLA and TCR-CMV co-occurrence was scored with hypergeometric tests, and a repertoire-size bias correction was applied to TCR pairs. In a later analysis, false discovery rates were estimated by permuting HLA or CMV assignments 20 times. A later analysis grouped co-occurring TCRs with DBSCAN, adding TCRdist sequence similarity when clustering within HLA-allele-positive subsets. Repertoires with fewer than 30,000 or more than 120,000 public chains were left out of co-occurrence clustering, as were several repertoires with anomalous nucleotide sharing. The immuneACCESS repertoire file appears here via TCRdb, limited to in-frame rearrangements. These files lack a portion of the clones; in checked studies, under half of the deficit traces to unresolved V genes, and the cause of the others is not known. V and J calls and clone size are those listed in that table; D and trimming were worked out from the DNA. Per the sample table, the count is approximately 110,000 clones. The ten top clones hold 6.8% of the sample.

The sample taken for sequencing was PBMCs. This sequence uses TRBV18 and TRBJ2-7; TRBD2 agrees with 7 junctional bases. This TCR was recovered from a man aged 35-49 years in good health and CMV-seropositive. The DNA sequence follows: TGTGCCAGCTCACCAGGAGCGGGGATCTCCTACGAGCAGTACTTC. Its protein is CASSPGAGISYEQYF.